This entry lists 21 T cell receptor delta chains sequenced from one sample in a study of Vγ9Vδ2 T cells in congenital toxoplasmosis. TRGC- and TRDC-specific primers primed one-tube template-switch reverse transcription to make cDNA. The TRGC primer was designed to target TRGC1 and TRGC2 alike. TCRdb re-called the reads with CATT. The repertoire holds 900 or so delta-chain clones, roughly 26% seen once, with around a quarter in the top ten. Sequencing was carried out using gamma-delta T cells from blood. Receptor source: a child younger than 10 born to a mother with Toxoplasma gondii infection during pregnancy, either congenitally infected or uninfected (not recorded which).

As regards this clone: Given a much more abundant clone one base away, this may be a read error. This sequence joins TRAV38-2/DV8 and TRDJ1, with 7 bases matching TRDD3. The CDR3 loop spans 16 amino acids. The J segment lost 2 bases and the V segment lost 2 bases, leaving 9 bases of the junction unmatched. Germline V CDR1 and CDR2: TSESDYY, QEAYKQQN. The CDR3 DNA follows: TGTGCTTATAGGAGAGGTCGTTCTGGGGGGACCGATAAACTCATCTTT. It specifies CAYRRGRSGGTDKLIF.

For the V gene the call is TRAV23/DV6; the J gene has no call. The germline V gene encodes CDR1 NTAFDY and CDR2 IRPDVSE (reference sequence). The CDR3 has 13 residues. The CDR3 region is CAASMAGANNLFF. CDR3 DNA sequence: TGTGCAGCAAGCATGGCTGGGGCAAACAACCTCTTCTTT.

A word on this clone: The TCRdb protein comes from a much larger clone and disagrees with this DNA's translation at residue 14, likely due to a read error; the protein given here is derived from the DNA. The V call is TRDV3, the J call TRDJ1; 9 nucleotides align to TRDD2. TCRdb gives no J gene; it was assigned here by matching the DNA to germline. The germline V gene encodes CDR1 TVYSNPD and CDR2 GDNSRS (reference sequence). There are 18 residues in the CDR3. The CDR3 is CAFGLPTFNYWATGKLIF. The CDR3, as DNA: TGTGCCTTCGGCCTTCCTACGTTCAACTACTGGGCCACCGGTAAACTCATCTTT.

In regard to this clone: It is likely a read error: a sequence one base away is far more abundant. The chain links TRDV2 to TRDJ3; D might be TRDD2 or TRDD3, each matching 5 bases. Because TCRdb records no J gene, it was assigned here through a match of the DNA to germline. CDR1 and CDR2 from the germline V gene are GEAIGNYY and EKD. CDR3 length equals 19 residues. CDR3 sequence: CACDTLRAKGSWDTRQMFF. The CDR3 DNA sequence: TGTGCCTGTGACACCCTTCGGGCGAAGGGTTCCTGGGACACCCGGCAGATGTTTTTC.

Regarding this clone: A single base is all that separates this from a far larger clone, so a read error is likely. This chain joins TRDV1 and TRDJ1; TRDD3 aligns across 10 bases. Germline CDR1 reads TSWWSYY; CDR2 reads QGS. The V and J ends lost 3 bases and 2 bases, in that order; junction bases with no gene match: 18. This CDR3 contains 20 residues. In DNA form, the CDR3 reads TGTGCTCTTGGGGAGGGATCCTACGAAGCTGGGGGATATTTTACCGATAAACTCATCTTT. Its translation: CALGEGSYEAGGYFTDKLIF.

In its sample, this clone ranks as large. The chain carries TRDV3 and TRDJ1; the match to TRDD3 covers 13 bases. The ends lost 2 bases at V and 7 bases at J; junction bases unmatched: 28. CDR3 length: 21 residues. Germline CDR1 is TVYSNPD and CDR2 is GDNSRS (reference sequence). The CDR3 loop is CAFSFRLPRRTGGYAYPKLIF. The CDR3 DNA sequence: TGTGCCTTTTCCTTCCGGCTCCCACGCCGTACTGGGGGATACGCTTACCCTAAACTCATCTTT.

A note on this clone: This may come from a read error, since a much larger clone is one base off. The V call is TRDV1, the J call TRDJ1; 9 bases are a match to TRDD3. Germline V gene lookup returns CDR1 TSWWSYY and CDR2 QGS. CDR3 size: 23 residues. The CDR3, as DNA: TGTGCTCTTGGGGATTGTCCCCCTTCCCTCTACTGGGGGACCACCTCGTACACCGATAAACCCATCTTT. Encoded protein: CALGDCPPSLYWGTTSYTDKPIF.

J gene TRDJ1 was identified, but the V gene was not called; TRDD3 is the table's D call, not checked against the DNA. The CDR3 runs 14 residues. The CDR3 sequence is CAGLVLGDTDKLIF. Written as DNA, the CDR3 is TGCGCTGGTCTCGTACTGGGGGACACCGATAAACTCATCTTT.

Comments on this clone: A much larger clone sits a single nucleotide away, making a read error possible. This sequence joins TRDV1 and TRDJ1, with D perhaps TRDD3 (9 bases). The CDR3 is made up of 28 amino acids. V was shortened by 0 bases and J by 3 bases, with 50 bases between the two germline ends. The germline V gene encodes CDR1 TSWWSYY and CDR2 QGS. CDR3 in DNA: TGTGCTCTTGGGGAACTGGGGATCCTAAAGGCCTTCCTAGTAACGAAGTGCTGGGGGATCTCTCCCCCCGATAAACTCATCTTT. Amino acids: CALGELGILKAFLVTKCWGISPPDKLIF.

The chain recombines TRDV1 with TRDJ1; 8 nucleotides align to TRDD3. Matching the DNA to germline supplied the J gene, which TCRdb does not give. J gave up 0 bases and V 5 bases, and 20 bases lay outside the gene matches. Looked up from germline, CDR1 is TSWWSYY and CDR2 is QGS. The CDR3 totals 20 residues. The CDR3 sequence is CALGLPSPTLWGTYTDKLIF. For the CDR3, the DNA is TGTGCTCTTGGGTTGCCGTCGCCTACCCTCTGGGGGACGTACACCGATAAACTCATCTTT.

Worth noting for this clone: The likely explanation is a read error, given a far larger clone one base away. The V gene remains uncalled, whereas the J gene is TRDJ1. This CDR3 is 13 amino acids long. The CDR3, as DNA: TGTGCAACAAGCCTCGGCCTTCTGCATAAACTCATCTTT. This gives the protein CATSLGLLHKLIF.

This clone is labeled as large (0.1 to 1%). This rearrangement joins TRDV1 to TRDJ1, with 8 bases identical to TRDD3. The CDR3 runs 19 residues. After removal of 2 bases from V and 0 bases from J, the junction contained 14 bases not matched to a gene. CDR1 is TSWWSYY, CDR2 QGS, per germline. The CDR3 reads CALGEEARGYQKYTDKLIF. DNA of the CDR3: TGTGCTCTTGGGGAAGAAGCCCGGGGATACCAAAAATACACCGATAAACTCATCTTT.

This clone occurred a few times. This is likely an artifact of a read error, given a far larger clone one base away. The same CDR3 also results from other DNA sequences found in this sample. The chain joins TRDV3 to TRDJ1, with unresolved D. Germline V gene lookup returns CDR1 TVYSNPD and CDR2 GDNSRS (reference sequence). The CDR3 runs to 16 residues. The CDR3 loop is CALYSLRRRYTDKLIF. DNA of the CDR3: TGTGCCTTGTATAGCCTGCGAAGGAGGTACACTGATAAACTCATCTTT.

By share, this clone ranks as large. Other DNA sequences in the same sample also yield this CDR3. This sequence joins TRDV1 and TRDJ1, with 11 positions matching TRDD3. There are 17 residues in the CDR3. The junction had 4 bases not matched to a gene; V was cut back by 0 bases and J by 1 base. CDR1 and CDR2 (germline): TSWWSYY, QGS. Written as DNA, the CDR3 is TGTGCTCTTGGGGAACTACGCTGGGGGATACTCACCGATAAACTCATCTTT. Protein product: CALGELRWGILTDKLIF.

Points on this clone: This may come from a read error, since a much larger clone is one base off. The chain couples TRDV1 to TRDJ1; 7 bases are a match to TRDD3. Germline values: CDR1 TSWWSYY, CDR2 QGS. V dropped 0 bases and J dropped 1; count of bases not matched to a gene: 26. The CDR3 runs to 23 residues. The CDR3 here is CALGELAVGNLLEDTGCTDKLIF. DNA for the CDR3: TGTGCTCTTGGGGAACTAGCGGTGGGTAACCTACTGGAGGATACGGGGTGCACCGATAAACTCATCTTT.

As to this clone: Since a far larger clone is one base different, this is likely a read error. The chain couples TRDV3 to TRDJ1; TRDD3 matches 13 bases. TCRdb carries no J gene annotation; the J gene was assigned here by matching the DNA with germline. V was clipped by 2 bases and J by 7 bases; unmatched bases: 28. The CDR3 is 21 amino acids. Germline CDR1 is TVYSNPD and CDR2 is GDNSRS (reference sequence). DNA for the CDR3: TGTGCCTTTTCCTTCCGGTTCCCACGCCGTACTGGGGGATACGCTTACCCTAAACTCATCTTT. Translated: CAFSFRFPRRTGGYAYPKLIF.

This clone is termed medium-sized. This chain uses TRDV2 with TRDJ3, with TRDD3 matching 9 bases. The CDR3 loop spans 17 amino acids. Trimming took 0 bases from V and 1 from J; bases not matched to a gene: 0. The germline V gene has CDR1 GEAIGNYY and CDR2 EKD. CDR3 nucleotide sequence: TGTGCCTGTGACACCACTGGGGGATCCTGGGACACCCGACAGATGTTTTTC. Protein: CACDTTGGSWDTRQMFF.

Concerning this clone: Being one base from a much bigger clone, this may be a read error. The chain employs TRDV1 and TRDJ1; 8 positions agree with TRDD3. After removal of 3 bases from V and 2 bases from J, the junction contained 23 bases not matched to a gene. Germline CDR1 is TSWWSYY and CDR2 is QGS. There are 21 residues in the CDR3. In nucleotides, the CDR3 is TGTGCTCTTGGGGAGGGGGAACAGTCTTTGTACCGGGGGATAAATACCGATAAACTCATCTTT. Translation gives CALGEGEQSLYRGINTDKLIF.

Relative to its sample, this clone is large. V is TRDV1 and J is TRDJ1; TRDD3 matches at 10 bases. CDR3 length: 20 residues. Germline V gives CDR1 TSWWSYY, CDR2 QGS. Trimming at V came to 3 bases and at J to 2 bases, leaving 18 bases not matched to a gene. The CDR3 DNA is TGTGCTCTTGGGGAGGGACCCTACGAAGCTGGGGGATATTTTACCGATAAACTCATCTTT. Residues: CALGEGPYEAGGYFTDKLIF.

By share of the sample, this clone is large. The chain joins TRDV1 to TRDJ3; 9 nucleotides match TRDD2. The V gene's germline CDR1 is TSWWSYY and CDR2 QGS. The CDR3 extends over 24 amino acids. V lost 5 bases, J lost 0 bases, and 23 bases stayed unmatched. The CDR3 loop is CALGPTSPAFLLPTSSWDTRQMFF. DNA for the CDR3: TGTGCTCTTGGGCCAACTTCTCCAGCCTTCCTCCTTCCTACCAGCTCCTGGGACACCCGACAGATGTTTTTC.

Note on this clone: This sequence is one base from a far larger clone and is likely a read error. The same CDR3 also results from other DNA sequences found in this sample. The J gene is TRDJ1, the V gene TRAV29/DV5, with 8 bases identical to TRDD3. The germline V gene has CDR1 NSMFDY and CDR2 ISSIKDK. CDR3 size: 16 residues. V lost 4 bases and J lost 0; bases outside the gene matches: 11. In DNA, the CDR3 is TGTGCAGCACTCCTACGGTTGGGGGATCACACCGATAAACTCATCTTT. Protein product: CAALLRLGDHTDKLIF. Full variable domain (missing parts from reference TRAV29/DV5 and TRDJ1): DQQVKQNSPSLSVQEGRISILNCDYTNSMFDYFLWYKKYPAEGPTFLISISSIKDKNEDGRFTVFLNKSAKHLSLHIVPSQPGDSAVYFCAALLRLGDHTDKLIFGKGTRVTVEP.